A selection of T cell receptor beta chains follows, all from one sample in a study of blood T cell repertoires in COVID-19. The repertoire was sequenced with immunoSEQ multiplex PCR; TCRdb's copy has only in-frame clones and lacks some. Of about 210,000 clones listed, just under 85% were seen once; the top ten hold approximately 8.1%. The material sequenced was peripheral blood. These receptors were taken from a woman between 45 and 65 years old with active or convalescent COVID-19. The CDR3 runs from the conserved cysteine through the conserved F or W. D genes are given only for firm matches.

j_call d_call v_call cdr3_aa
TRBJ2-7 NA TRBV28 CASSPSGSPYEQYF
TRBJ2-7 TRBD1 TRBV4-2 CASSQGGQGYEQYF
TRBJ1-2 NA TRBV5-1 CASSLGGSANYGYTF
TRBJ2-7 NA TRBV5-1 CASSLFGGSEQYF
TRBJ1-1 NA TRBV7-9 CASSLLEVGTEAFF
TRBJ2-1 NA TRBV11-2 CASSRSGRGSSYNEQFF
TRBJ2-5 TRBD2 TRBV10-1 CASSESGSSGRETQYF
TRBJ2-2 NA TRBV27 CASSLAGNTGELFF
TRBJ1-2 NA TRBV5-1 CASSLQGTTGYGYTF
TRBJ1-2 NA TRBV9 CASSTRGGYGYTF
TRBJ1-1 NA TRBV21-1 CASSKDDILLTMNTEAFF
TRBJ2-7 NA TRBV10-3 CAISPPGLTANEQYF
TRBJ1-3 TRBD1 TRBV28 CASSLEATGNTIYF
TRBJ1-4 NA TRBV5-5 CASSFRGFGQTNEKLFF
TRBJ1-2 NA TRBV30 CAWSALVYGYTF
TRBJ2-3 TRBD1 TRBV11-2 CASSPGQGSTDTQYF
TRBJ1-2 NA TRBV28 CASSLGGGDYGYTF
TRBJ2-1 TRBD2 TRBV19 CASSRLAGVSGNEQFF
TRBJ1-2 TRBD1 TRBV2 CASRRGQGTSGYTF
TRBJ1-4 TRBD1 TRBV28 CASSETGTGDEKLFF
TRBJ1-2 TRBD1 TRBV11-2 CASTTIQGAAGYTF
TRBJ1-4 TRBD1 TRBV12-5 CASGPGQADNEKLFF
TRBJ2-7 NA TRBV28 CASRKQWLAFHEQYF
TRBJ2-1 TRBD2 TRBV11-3 CASSLVAGGPNEQFF
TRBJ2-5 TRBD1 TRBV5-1 CASSPDREVAETQYF
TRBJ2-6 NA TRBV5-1 CASSYGSSGANVLTF
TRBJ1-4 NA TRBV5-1 CASSPQGFSEKLFF
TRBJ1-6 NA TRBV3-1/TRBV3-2 CASSQIQGESPLHF
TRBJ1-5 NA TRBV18 CASSPQAVSNQPQHF
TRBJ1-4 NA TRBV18 CASSPQGAPNEKLFF
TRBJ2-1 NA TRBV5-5 CASSLVVSLYNEQFF
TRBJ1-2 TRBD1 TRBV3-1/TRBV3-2 CASRAGQGVYGYTF
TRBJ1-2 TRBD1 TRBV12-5 CASGWDRARYGYTF
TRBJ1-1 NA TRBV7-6 CASSPTPWQRNTEAFF
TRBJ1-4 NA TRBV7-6 CASTERSTNEKLFF
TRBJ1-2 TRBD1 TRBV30 CAWRIQGANGYTF
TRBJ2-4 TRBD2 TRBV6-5 CASRGLAGGPLKYF
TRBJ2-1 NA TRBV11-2 CATSAGSSYNEQFF
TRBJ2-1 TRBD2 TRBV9 CASSVGGRAIYNEQFF
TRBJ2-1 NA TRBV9 CASSAFYTYNEQFF
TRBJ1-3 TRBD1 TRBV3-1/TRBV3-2 CASSHRQGISGNTIYF
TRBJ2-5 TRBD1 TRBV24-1 CATSTGTGVQETQYF
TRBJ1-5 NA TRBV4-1 CASSPAGGKQPQHF